This T cell receptor (beta chain) appears in the sequencing data of a study of T cell changes during pregnancy in multiple sclerosis. Trimming took off 5 bases at V and 2 bases at J, with 15 bases between the two ends. Germline assignment: CDR1 LNHDA and CDR2 SQIVND (reference sequence). CDR3 size: 15 residues. The method was immunoSEQ multiplex PCR; TCRdb's version includes in-frame clones alone and lacks a portion of them. Of some 40,000 clones detected, roughly 88% appear once; the ten largest clones hold 4.7%. This receptor was identified in a female donor in good health, enrolled as a control in a pregnancy study. This chain joins TRBV19 and TRBJ1-1; perhaps TRBD1 as D (5 bases). The sample here was peripheral blood, taken in the second trimester of pregnancy. The CDR3 DNA follows: TGTGCCAGTAGTCATATGGGGCAGGGAAACACTGAAGCTTTCTTT. Amino acids: CASSHMGQGNTEAFF.